The 21 T cell receptor beta chains below all came from one sample that was sequenced in a study of cytomegalovirus exposure and HLA in healthy donors. The study ran its PCR with 60 Vbeta and 13 Jbeta primers. The method was immunoSEQ multiplex PCR; TCRdb's version includes in-frame clones alone and lacks a portion of them. The sample lists over 150,000 clones; over 60% were seen once. The sequencing input was PBMCs. These receptors were taken from a man aged 25-45 years in good health and CMV-seropositive.

The sample holds one count of this clone. An end of the junction differs from the germline gene, which may be a read error. V and J are TRBV7-9 and TRBJ1-2, with TRBD1 identical over 11 bases. Germline lookup yields CDR1 SEHNR and CDR2 FQNEAQ (reference sequence). There are 16 residues in the CDR3. CDR3: CSSSPAGTGGNYGYTF. Written as DNA, the CDR3 is TGTTCCAGCAGCCCCGCCGGGACAGGGGGTAACTATGGCTACACCTTC. The full variable domain, completed using reference TRBV7-9 and TRBJ1-2, is DTGVSQNPRHKITKRGQNVTFRCDPISEHNRLYWYRQTLGQGPEFLTYFQNEAQLEKSRLLSDRFSAERPKGSFSTLEIQRTEQGDSAMYLCSSSPAGTGGNYGYTFGSGTRLTVV.

This clone was detected once. This chain links TRBV7-2 with TRBJ2-3, with D unclear. Trimming removed 5 bases from V and 2 bases from J, with 2 bases in between. There are 11 residues in the CDR3. The germline CDR1 and CDR2 sequences are SGHTA and FQGNSA. The CDR3 DNA is TGTGCCAGCAGCCTCACAGATACGCAGTATTTT. It translates to CASSLTDTQYF.

This sequence joins TRBV19 and TRBJ1-1, with 10 nucleotides matching TRBD1. The CDR3 consists of 16 residues. With 5 bases clipped from V and 4 bases from J, the junction kept 10 bases outside the gene matches. Germline CDR1 LNHDA, CDR2 SQIVND (reference sequence). As DNA, the CDR3 is TGTGCCAGTAGTTCCAAGACAGGGGGCAGGGGCACTGAAGCTTTCTTT. It codes for CASSSKTGGRGTEAFF. Full variable domain (remainder filled in from reference TRBV19 and TRBJ1-1): DGGITQSPKYLFRKEGQNVTLSCEQNLNHDAMYWYRQDPGQGLRLIYYSQIVNDFQKGDIAEGYSVSREKKESFPLTVTSAQKNPTAFYLCASSSKTGGRGTEAFFGQGTRLTVV.

This clone turned up a few times. The chain couples TRBV27 to TRBJ1-2; 7 bases align to TRBD1. Germline-derived CDR1 and CDR2 are MNHEY and SMNVEV (reference sequence). J gave up 2 bases and V 6 bases, and 15 bases lay outside the gene matches. This CDR3 has 17 amino acids. In DNA, the CDR3 is TGTGCCAGCAGCCCCGGGGACAGTGTCGGTACCAACTATGGCTACACCTTC. This translates into CASSPGDSVGTNYGYTF.

The chain combines TRBV4-2 with TRBJ2-5; the match to TRBD1 covers 7 bases. Losses at the gene ends were 1 base for V and 4 bases for J; bases not matched to a gene: 3. CDR1 is LGHNA, CDR2 YNFKEQ, per germline. This CDR3 region has 14 residues. CDR3 nucleotide sequence: TGTGCCAGCAGCCAAGGACAGGGTCGAGAGACCCAGTACTTC. As protein: CASSQGQGRETQYF.

This clone has more than one count but fewer than ten. The V call is TRBV2, the J call TRBJ2-2; 7 nucleotides agree with TRBD2. The junction had 7 bases not matched to a gene; V was cut back by 6 bases and J by 0 bases. This CDR3 has 16 amino acids. Germline V CDR1 and CDR2: SNHLY, FYNNEI. CDR3 sequence: CASSPLAGTNTGELFF. The CDR3 DNA is TGTGCCAGCAGCCCCTTAGCGGGTACGAACACCGGGGAGCTGTTTTTT.

This clone was picked up one time. The rearrangement uses TRBV4-2 and TRBJ2-1; TRBD2 is a possible D gene (6 bases). CDR1 is LGHNA and CDR2 is YNFKEQ in the germline V gene. Trimming shortened V by 4 bases and J by 1 base, and 23 bases separated the two germline ends. The CDR3 sequence is 19 residues long. For the CDR3, the DNA is TGTGCCAGCAGCCGAGCGGTAGCGGCCGTTACCACGTCCTACAATGAGCAGTTCTTC. Translated, it gives CASSRAVAAVTTSYNEQFF.

This chain connects TRBV6-5 to TRBJ1-2; D gene ambiguous. Germline CDR1 reads MNHEY; CDR2 reads SVGAGI. The CDR3 consists of 11 residues. V lost 8 bases and J 2 bases, leaving 6 bases between the germline ends. In DNA, the CDR3 is TGTGCCAGCGGAGTGAACTATGGCTACACCTTC. It specifies CASGVNYGYTF.

The chain joins TRBV28 to TRBJ2-1; 7 bases agree with TRBD1. CDR3 length: 14 residues. The J segment lost 4 bases and the V segment lost 3 bases, leaving 3 bases of the junction unmatched. CDR1 and CDR2 (germline): MDHEN, SYDVKM. DNA of the CDR3: TGTGCCAGCAGTTTCCCAGGGGGTTACAATGAGCAGTTCTTC. It codes for CASSFPGGYNEQFF.

The table lists this clone with a count of one. The V gene is TRBV7-3, the J gene TRBJ2-3, with D perhaps TRBD1 (5 bases). V was shortened by 5 bases and J by 0 bases, with 6 bases between the two germline ends. Germline CDR1 is SGHTA and CDR2 is FQGTGA. There are 13 residues in the CDR3. CDR3 sequence: CASSGASTDTQYF. For the CDR3, the DNA is TGTGCCAGCAGCGGGGCTAGCACAGATACGCAGTATTTT. Combining the CDR3 with reference TRBV7-3 and TRBJ2-3 gives the whole variable domain GAGVSQTPSNKVTEKGKYVELRCDPISGHTALYWYRQSLGQGPEFLIYFQGTGAADDSGLPNDRFFAVRPEGSVSTLKIQRTERGDSAVYLCASSGASTDTQYFGPGTRLTVL.

J is TRBJ1-1 and V is TRBV7-3; 8 bases are shared with TRBD1. The junction had 3 bases not matched to a gene; V was cut back by 5 bases and J by 4 bases. CDR1 and CDR2 (germline): SGHTA, FQGTGA. The CDR3 covers 13 residues. The CDR3: CASSSDRGTEAFF. In DNA form, the CDR3 reads TGTGCCAGCAGCAGCGACAGGGGCACTGAAGCTTTCTTT.

This clone was seen more than once but under ten times. This rearrangement joins TRBV9 to TRBJ1-1; D possibly corresponds to TRBD1 (5 bases). V lost 2 bases to trimming and J lost 6 bases, with 11 bases between them. CDR3 length: 13 residues. Germline V gene lookup returns CDR1 SGDLS and CDR2 YYNGEE. CDR3 protein: CASSVTDLAEAFF. In nucleotides, the CDR3 is TGTGCCAGCAGCGTGACAGACCTCGCTGAAGCTTTCTTT.

For this clone: At one of its ends the junction is not consistent with the germline gene, which may arise from a read error. The J gene is TRBJ1-1, the V gene TRBV7-9, with D possibly TRBD1 on 6 matching bases. The CDR3 is 14 amino acids. The germline CDR1 and CDR2 sequences are SEHNR and FQNEAQ (reference sequence). The chain's CDR3 is CSSSLGTPNTEAFF. In DNA form, the CDR3 reads TGTTCCAGCAGCTTAGGGACACCGAACACTGAAGCTTTCTTT.

The V gene is TRBV6-5, the J gene TRBJ2-7, with no clear D. Trimming removed 6 bases from V and 7 bases from J, with 10 bases in between. The germline V gene has CDR1 MNHEY and CDR2 SVGAGI. CDR3 length equals 11 residues. The CDR3 bases are TGTGCCAGCAGACAACTGAGGGAGCAGTACTTC. It translates to CASRQLREQYF.

This clone appeared a few times. This rearrangement joins TRBV18 to TRBJ1-1; 7 bases map to TRBD1. V gave up 6 bases and J gave up 7 bases; unmatched junction bases: 8. The CDR3 is 13 residues long. Germline assignment: CDR1 KGHSH and CDR2 LQKENI. CDR3 bases: TGTGCCAGCTCGCCAGATGACAGGGTTGAAGCTTTCTTT. Protein product: CASSPDDRVEAFF.

V usage is TRBV19 and J usage is TRBJ2-7; TRBD2 is a possible D gene (5 bases). Germline values: CDR1 LNHDA, CDR2 SQIVND (reference sequence). Trimming took off 1 base at V and 3 bases at J, with 10 bases between the two ends. The CDR3 spans 14 residues. The chain's CDR3 is CASSIAPGIYEQYF. The CDR3 region has the DNA TGTGCCAGTAGTATAGCGCCCGGGATCTACGAGCAGTACTTC. Using reference TRBV19 and TRBJ2-7 for the parts outside the CDR3, the full variable domain is DGGITQSPKYLFRKEGQNVTLSCEQNLNHDAMYWYRQDPGQGLRLIYYSQIVNDFQKGDIAEGYSVSREKKESFPLTVTSAQKNPTAFYLCASSIAPGIYEQYFGPGTRLTVT.

This clone was seen only a few times. The V call is TRBV4-3, the J call TRBJ2-5, with D perhaps matching TRBD1 (6 bases). The germline V gene encodes CDR1 LGHNA and CDR2 YSLEER. This CDR3 comprises 15 residues. V lost 0 bases, J lost 5 bases, and 13 bases lay in between. Written as DNA, the CDR3 is TGCGCCAGCAGCCAAGATCAGGGGAAAACGGAGACCCAGTACTTC. This sequence encodes CASSQDQGKTETQYF.

This sequence joins TRBV7-3 and TRBJ2-1; 9 nucleotides align to TRBD1. The germline V gene has CDR1 SGHTA and CDR2 FQGTGA. The CDR3 has 15 amino acids. J gave up 5 bases and V 4 bases, and 6 bases lay outside the gene matches. CDR3 sequence reads: CASSSSRTGDNEQFF. The CDR3, as DNA: TGTGCCAGCAGCTCTAGCCGGACAGGGGACAATGAGCAGTTCTTC.

The chain is built from TRBV4-2 and TRBJ2-3; D not certain. V was cut by 0 bases and J by 0 bases, with 13 bases left in between. The CDR3 covers 17 residues. Germline V gene lookup returns CDR1 LGHNA and CDR2 YNFKEQ. The CDR3 DNA reads as TGTGCCAGCAGCCAAGAGTATGAGGCAACTAGCACAGATACGCAGTATTTT. Its protein is CASSQEYEATSTDTQYF.

The CDR3: CAWSLRGVGAQHF. The CDR3 DNA reads as TGTGCCTGGAGTCTCCGGGGGGTCGGGGCCCAGCATTTT. The chain links TRBV30 to TRBJ1-5, with D tentatively TRBD1 (5 bases). Germline V CDR1 and CDR2: GTSNPN, SVGIG (reference sequence). V was pared by 2 bases and J by 11 bases, with 16 bases between. The CDR3 extends over 13 amino acids. The full variable domain, completed using reference TRBV30 and TRBJ1-5, is SQTIHQWPATLVQPVGSPLSLECTVEGTSNPNLYWYRQAAGRGLQLLFYSVGIGQISSEVPQNLSASRPQDRQFILSSKKLLLSDSGFYLCAWSLRGVGAQHFGDGTRLSIL.

The table lists this clone with a few counts. The V gene is TRBV30, the J gene TRBJ1-6; no reliable D call. Germline CDR1 and CDR2: GTSNPN and SVGIG (reference sequence). The length of the CDR3 is 13 residues. V was trimmed by 5 bases and J by 10 bases, leaving 15 bases between them. CDR3 coding DNA: TGTGCCTGGGCCGCCTCCGAGGGCTCACCCCTCCACTTT. It is translated as CAWAASEGSPLHF.